Each of the 21 T cell receptor beta chains below was sequenced from the same sample in a study of control samples from healthy donors and cancer patients. Profiled with immunoSEQ multiplex PCR; TCRdb holds only in-frame clones, not every one. The data show about 140,000 clones, around 86% seen once. Source material: blood. The receptors were sampled from a man aged 25 to 45 in good health.

V is TRBV2 and J is TRBJ2-7, with D tentatively TRBD1 (5 bases). This CDR3 region has 12 residues. The germline V gene has CDR1 SNHLY and CDR2 FYNNEI. The V and J ends lost 4 bases and 6 bases respectively, with 10 bases between them. CDR3 in amino acids: CASSGSGREQYF. The CDR3 DNA reads TGTGCCAGCAGTGGTTCAGGGCGCGAGCAGTACTTC.

This clone appeared a single time. The chain carries TRBV10-3 and TRBJ2-7, with TRBD2 identical over 13 bases. V was clipped by 4 bases and J by 0 bases; unmatched bases: 0. This CDR3 comprises 15 residues. Germline V gene data show CDR1 as ENHRY and CDR2 as SYGVKD. This chain's CDR3 is CAISGTSGGSYEQYF. CDR3 sequence (DNA): TGTGCCATCAGTGGGACTAGCGGGGGCTCCTACGAGCAGTACTTC.

The genes are TRBV7-7 and TRBJ2-1; TRBD1 aligns across 8 bases. The V and J ends lost 1 base and 9 bases, in that order; junction bases with no gene match: 2. CDR1 is SSHAT and CDR2 is FNYEAQ in the germline V gene (reference sequence). CDR3 size: 13 residues. The DNA for the CDR3 is TGTGCCAGCAGCTTAGTAGGGACAGGTGAGCAGTTCTTC. It yields the protein CASSLVGTGEQFF.

The chain combines TRBV7-9 with TRBJ2-3; D may be TRBD2 (5 bases). The V and J ends lost 11 bases and 6 bases respectively, with 15 bases between them. The CDR3 extends over 12 amino acids. Germline-derived CDR1 and CDR2 are SEHNR and FQNEAQ (reference sequence). CDR3 sequence reads: CAGGQLVDTQYF. In DNA form, the CDR3 reads TGTGCCGGAGGTCAGCTGGTGGATACGCAGTATTTT.

This sequence joins TRBV11-3 and TRBJ2-5, with D uncertain. Germline V gene lookup returns CDR1 SGHNT and CDR2 YENEEA. This CDR3 comprises 14 residues. V lost 1 base to trimming and J lost 0 bases, with 6 bases between them. The CDR3 nucleotides are TGTGCCAGCAGCTTAGCCGGGTACCAAGAGACCCAGTACTTC. Its protein product is CASSLAGYQETQYF.

The V gene is TRBV6-6, the J gene TRBJ2-5; the D gene is possibly TRBD2 (6 bases). The CDR3 spans 15 residues. Germline values: CDR1 MNHNY, CDR2 SVGAGI (reference sequence). The V end was cut by 9 bases, the J end by 5 bases, with 22 bases between. CDR3 loop: CASRSEGRGGETQYF. The CDR3, as DNA: TGTGCCAGTCGGTCGGAGGGCCGAGGAGGGGAGACCCAGTACTTC.

The chain carries TRBV5-5 and TRBJ1-5; 7 positions match TRBD1. V trimming: 4 bases; J trimming: 7 bases; junction bases outside the gene matches: 5. There are 13 residues in the CDR3. Germline CDR1 and CDR2: SGHKS and YYEKEE (reference sequence). In DNA, the CDR3 is TGTGCCAGCAGCCGGGACAGCGAACAGCCCCAGCATTTT. Encoded protein: CASSRDSEQPQHF.

This chain links TRBV4-1 with TRBJ1-2; TRBD1 is a possible D gene (6 bases). CDR1 MGHRA and CDR2 YSYEKL come from the germline V gene. The CDR3 contains 15 residues. Trimming stripped 0 bases from V and 4 bases from J, with 12 bases between. The CDR3 reads CASSQEGQGRYGYTF. For the CDR3, the DNA is TGCGCCAGCAGCCAAGAAGGGCAGGGGCGCTATGGCTACACCTTC.

This clone was recorded only once. The J gene is TRBJ1-5, the V gene TRBV27, with D perhaps TRBD1 (5 bases). Trimming took 2 bases from V and 4 from J, leaving 9 bases between them. The germline V gene encodes CDR1 MNHEY and CDR2 SMNVEV (reference sequence). This CDR3 contains 14 residues. CDR3: CASSLTGGNQPQHF. The CDR3 region has the DNA TGTGCCAGCAGTTTAACCGGGGGAAATCAGCCCCAGCATTTT.

V usage is TRBV20-1 and J usage is TRBJ2-2; D gene uncertain. The CDR3 has 11 residues. Trimming took off 6 bases at V and 8 bases at J, with 10 bases between the two ends. The V gene's germline CDR1 is DFQATT and CDR2 SNEGSKA (reference sequence). The CDR3 DNA follows: TGCAGTGCCCTGGGGTTAGGGGAGCTGTTTTTT. Encoded protein: CSALGLGELFF.

At least ten counts were recorded for this clone. This chain connects TRBV2 to TRBJ1-3; 7 bases fit TRBD1. The CDR3 loop spans 15 amino acids. V shed 4 bases and J 0 bases; nucleotides not matched to a gene: 3. CDR1 and CDR2 from the germline V gene are SNHLY and FYNNEI. The CDR3 reads CASSARQGSGNTIYF. Here the CDR3 DNA reads TGTGCCAGCAGTGCAAGACAGGGCTCTGGAAACACCATATATTTT. Filled out from reference TRBV2 and TRBJ1-3, the complete variable domain reads EPEVTQTPSHQVTQMGQEVILRCVPISNHLYFYWYRQILGQKVEFLVSFYNNEISEKSEIFDDQFSVERPDGSNFTLKIRSTKLEDSAMYFCASSARQGSGNTIYFGEGSWLTVV.

Worth noting for this clone: Germline is not matched at one junction end, which may reflect a read error. The chain uses TRBV7-7 and TRBJ2-1, with 9 bases fitting TRBD2. The germline CDR1 and CDR2 sequences are SSHAT and FNYEAQ (reference sequence). The length of the CDR3 is 18 residues. CDR3 protein: CASSLAFKSGGTLDEQFF. The CDR3 nucleotides read TGTGCTAGCAGCTTAGCATTTAAGAGCGGGGGGACCCTTGATGAGCAGTTCTTC.

J is TRBJ1-2 and V is TRBV29-1, with 7 bases that match TRBD1. V dropped 4 bases and J dropped 8; count of bases not matched to a gene: 7. Germline V gene sequence: CDR1 SQVTM, CDR2 ANQGSEA. The CDR3 has 12 residues. The CDR3 DNA reads TGCAGCGTTGTCAACAGGGGTTGGGGCTACACCTTC. Translated: CSVVNRGWGYTF.

The chain uses TRBV2 and TRBJ1-2; D is ambiguous. CDR1 SNHLY and CDR2 FYNNEI come from the germline V gene. Between the trimmed V and J ends, which lost 10 bases and 5 bases, there was a span of 17 bases. There are 13 residues in the CDR3. CDR3 in amino acids: CATRRESSYGYTF. The CDR3 DNA reads as TGTGCCACCAGGCGGGAATCCTCTTATGGCTACACCTTC.

The chain employs TRBV6-2 or TRBV6-3 and TRBJ1-3; D is unclear. Germline CDR1 MNHEY, CDR2 SVGEGT. The CDR3 is 16 residues long. Between the trimmed V and J ends, which lost 6 bases and 0 bases, there was a span of 15 bases. CDR3 residues: CASSDLGRTSGNTIYF. The CDR3 nucleotides read TGTGCCAGCAGCGACCTCGGGAGGACCTCTGGAAACACCATATATTTT.

This chain uses TRBV4-3 with TRBJ1-5; D is unresolved. The CDR3 loop spans 15 amino acids. The germline V gene encodes CDR1 LGHNA and CDR2 YSLEER. The V gene lost 0 bases and the J gene lost 4 bases, with 10 bases spanning the gap. The CDR3 region is CASSQDGNGNQPQHF. The CDR3 DNA is TGCGCCAGCAGCCAAGATGGGAACGGAAATCAGCCCCAGCATTTT.

J is TRBJ1-3 and V is TRBV7-9; D uncertain. The CDR3 sequence is 14 residues long. Germline-derived CDR1 and CDR2 are SEHNR and FQNEAQ (reference sequence). Trimming pared 7 bases from V and 0 bases from J, leaving 10 bases between. CDR3 DNA sequence: TGTGCCAGCAACCCTTCTTCCTCTGGAAACACCATATATTTT. Translated: CASNPSSSGNTIYF.

V and J are TRBV6-5 and TRBJ2-1; possible D gene TRBD1, 5 bases. V was shortened by 0 bases and J by 7 bases, with 13 bases between the two germline ends. Germline V lookup: CDR1 MNHEY, CDR2 SVGAGI. The length of the CDR3 is 15 residues. The CDR3 sequence is CASSYSWQGSNEQFF. The CDR3 DNA sequence: TGTGCCAGCAGTTACTCGTGGCAGGGTAGTAATGAGCAGTTCTTC.

This chain joins TRBV11-2 and TRBJ2-7, with D perhaps TRBD1 or TRBD2 (6 bases each). The V gene lost 2 bases and the J gene lost 0 bases, with 11 bases spanning the gap. CDR1 and CDR2 from the germline V gene are SGHAT and FQNNGV. The CDR3 extends over 15 amino acids. The CDR3, as DNA: TGTGCCAGCAGCTTATCGGGGGACATCTCCTACGAGCAGTACTTC. This gives the protein CASSLSGDISYEQYF.

The V gene is TRBV7-2, the J gene TRBJ2-1, with 7 bases lining up with TRBD2. The CDR3 contains 15 residues. V trimming: 5 bases; J trimming: 4 bases; junction bases outside the gene matches: 8. Germline values: CDR1 SGHTA, CDR2 FQGNSA. The CDR3 loop is CASSQRLAAYNEQFF. The CDR3 DNA follows: TGTGCCAGCAGCCAGCGGCTAGCGGCTTACAATGAGCAGTTCTTC.

The rearrangement joins TRBV6-6 to TRBJ2-7; 10 bases line up with TRBD2. The CDR3 contains 15 residues. The V segment lost 6 bases and the J segment 2 bases; nucleotides outside the gene matches: 7. Germline V lookup: CDR1 MNHNY, CDR2 SVGAGI (reference sequence). The chain's CDR3 is CASSPLGLATYEQYF. In DNA form, the CDR3 reads TGTGCCAGCAGCCCCTTGGGACTAGCGACCTACGAGCAGTACTTC.